This T cell receptor beta chain was identified in a study of T cell changes during pregnancy in multiple sclerosis (dated by TCRdb to between 2018 and 2021). About the study as a whole: The study looked at changes in the T cell repertoire across pregnancy in women with multiple sclerosis.

Library construction relied on the immunoSEQ multiplex PCR assay. This is the immuneACCESS table as TCRdb keeps it, with only in-frame sequences that have V and J called. A part of the clones is gone; compared with another copy, unresolved V genes explain less than half, and the rest is unexplained. Present in this sample are 56,000 or so clones, 92% of which were seen just once. The ten largest clones take up approximately 0.68% of the sample. The CDR3 numbers 14 residues from cysteine through phenylalanine. Just the 42-base CDR3 DNA is kept, in frame starting at base 1. From the germline V gene, CDR1 is SGHNT and CDR2 is YENEEA. V is reduced by 5 bases and J by 7 bases, leaving a spacing of 15 bases between them. A word on this clone: Its antigen remains unidentified. Base qualities are not provided; no much larger clone lies one nucleotide away.

This clonotype was sampled from a female donor with multiple sclerosis, enrolled in a pregnancy study. Sequences were derived from CD4+ T cells from peripheral blood mononuclear cells, sampled in the third trimester of pregnancy. This receptor chain uses TRBV11-3 and TRBJ2-1; a tentative D call is TRBD1 (5 bases match). The CDR3 protein: CASSAGQPMNEQFF. Here is the DNA: TGTGCCAGCAGCGCCGGACAACCTATGAATGAGCAGTTCTTC.